This note documents a single T cell receptor (beta chain) sequence. The protocol was immunoSEQ multiplex PCR, while the TCRdb copy is restricted to in-frame clones and leaves out a portion. The table has fewer than 100,000 clones, approximately 95% seen once. The data belong to a study of cytomegalovirus exposure and HLA in healthy donors. This CDR3 is built from 10 residues. Unmatched junction bases numbered 0, after V lost 8 bases and J lost 8 bases. The germline CDR1 and CDR2 sequences are MDHEN and SYDVKM. The chain employs TRBV28 and TRBJ2-1, with 7 positions matching TRBD1. The receptor was derived from a young woman in good health and CMV-seropositive. Sequenced material: PBMCs. The CDR3 spells CASQGDEQFF. CDR3 DNA sequence: TGTGCCAGCCAGGGGGATGAGCAGTTCTTC.